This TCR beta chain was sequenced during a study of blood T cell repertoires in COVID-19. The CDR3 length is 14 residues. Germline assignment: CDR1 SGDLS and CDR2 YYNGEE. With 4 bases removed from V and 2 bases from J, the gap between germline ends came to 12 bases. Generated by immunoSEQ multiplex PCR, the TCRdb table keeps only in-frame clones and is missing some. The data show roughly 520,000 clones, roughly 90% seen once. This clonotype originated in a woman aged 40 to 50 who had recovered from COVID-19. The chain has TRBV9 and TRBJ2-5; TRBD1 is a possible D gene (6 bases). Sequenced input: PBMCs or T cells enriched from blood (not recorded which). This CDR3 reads CASSPRGPQETQYF. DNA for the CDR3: TGTGCCAGCAGCCCCAGGGGACCACAAGAGACCCAGTACTTC.